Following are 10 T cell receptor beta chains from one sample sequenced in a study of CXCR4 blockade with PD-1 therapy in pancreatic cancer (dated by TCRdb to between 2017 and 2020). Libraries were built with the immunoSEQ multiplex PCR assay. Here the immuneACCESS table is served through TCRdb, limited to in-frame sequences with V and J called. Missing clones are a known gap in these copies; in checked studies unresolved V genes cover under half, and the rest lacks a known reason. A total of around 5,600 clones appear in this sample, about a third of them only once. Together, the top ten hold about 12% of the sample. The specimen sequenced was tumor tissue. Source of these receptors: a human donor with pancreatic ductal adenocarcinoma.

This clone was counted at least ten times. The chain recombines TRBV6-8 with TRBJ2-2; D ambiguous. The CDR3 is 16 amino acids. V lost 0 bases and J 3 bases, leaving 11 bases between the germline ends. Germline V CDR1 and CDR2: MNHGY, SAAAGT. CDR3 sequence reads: CASSYSMGKDTGELFF. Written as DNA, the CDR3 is TGTGCCAGCAGTTACTCGATGGGGAAGGACACCGGGGAGCTGTTTTTT.

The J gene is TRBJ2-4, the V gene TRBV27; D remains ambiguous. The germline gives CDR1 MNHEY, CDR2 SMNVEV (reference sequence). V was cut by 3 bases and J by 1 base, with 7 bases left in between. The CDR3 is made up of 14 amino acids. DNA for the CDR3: TGTGCCAGCAGTTTCGGGTTCGCCAAAAACATTCAGTACTTC. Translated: CASSFGFAKNIQYF.

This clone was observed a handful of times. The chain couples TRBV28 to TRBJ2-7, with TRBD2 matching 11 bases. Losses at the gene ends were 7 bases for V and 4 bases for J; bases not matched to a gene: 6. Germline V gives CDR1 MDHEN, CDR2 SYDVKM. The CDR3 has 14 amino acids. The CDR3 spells CASIPTSGSYEQYF. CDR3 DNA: TGTGCCAGCATTCCCACTAGCGGGAGTTACGAGCAGTACTTC. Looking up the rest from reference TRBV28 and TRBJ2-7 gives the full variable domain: DVKVTQSSRYLVKRTGEKVFLECVQDMDHENMFWYRQDPGLGLRLIYFSYDVKMKEKGDIPEGYSVSREKKERFSLILESASTNQTSMYLCASIPTSGSYEQYFGPGTRLTVT.

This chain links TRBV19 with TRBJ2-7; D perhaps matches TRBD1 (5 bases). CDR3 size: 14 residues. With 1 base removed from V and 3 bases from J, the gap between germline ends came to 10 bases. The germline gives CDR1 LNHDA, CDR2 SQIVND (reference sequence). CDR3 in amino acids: CASSIGGHLYEQYF. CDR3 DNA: TGTGCCAGTAGTATAGGTGGACACCTCTACGAGCAGTACTTC. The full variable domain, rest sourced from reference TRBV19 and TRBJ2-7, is DGGITQSPKYLFRKEGQNVTLSCEQNLNHDAMYWYRQDPGQGLRLIYYSQIVNDFQKGDIAEGYSVSREKKESFPLTVTSAQKNPTAFYLCASSIGGHLYEQYFGPGTRLTVT.

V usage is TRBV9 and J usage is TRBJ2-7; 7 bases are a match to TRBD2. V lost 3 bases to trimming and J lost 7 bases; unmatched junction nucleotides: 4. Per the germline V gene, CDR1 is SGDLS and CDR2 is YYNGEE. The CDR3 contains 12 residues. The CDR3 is CASSGWEGEQYF. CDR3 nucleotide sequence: TGTGCCAGCAGCGGATGGGAGGGGGAGCAGTACTTC.

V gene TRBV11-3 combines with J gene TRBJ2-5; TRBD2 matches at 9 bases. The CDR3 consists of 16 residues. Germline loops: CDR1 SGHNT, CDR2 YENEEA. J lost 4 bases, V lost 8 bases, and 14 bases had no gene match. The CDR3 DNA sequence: TGTGCCAGCCGACTTGGTAGCGGGAGTTTTCGAGAGACCCAGTACTTC. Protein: CASRLGSGSFRETQYF.

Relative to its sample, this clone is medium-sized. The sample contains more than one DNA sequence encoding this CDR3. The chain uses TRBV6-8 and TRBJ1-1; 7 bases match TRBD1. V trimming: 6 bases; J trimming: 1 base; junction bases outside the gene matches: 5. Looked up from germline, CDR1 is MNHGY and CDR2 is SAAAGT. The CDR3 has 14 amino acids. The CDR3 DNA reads TGTGCCAGCAGGAGAGGGGGCTCGAACACTGAAGCTTTCTTT. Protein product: CASRRGGSNTEAFF.

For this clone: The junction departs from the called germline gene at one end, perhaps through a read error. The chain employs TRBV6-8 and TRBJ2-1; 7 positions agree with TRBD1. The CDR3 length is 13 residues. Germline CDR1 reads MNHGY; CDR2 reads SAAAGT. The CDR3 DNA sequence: TGTGCCATCAGTTCCGGGACAGACAATGAGCAGTTCTTC. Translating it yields CAISSGTDNEQFF.

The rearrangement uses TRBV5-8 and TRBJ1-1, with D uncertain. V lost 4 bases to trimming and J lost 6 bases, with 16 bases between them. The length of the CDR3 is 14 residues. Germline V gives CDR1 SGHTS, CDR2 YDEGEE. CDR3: CASSRRTGTPEAFF. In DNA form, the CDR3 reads TGTGCCAGCAGCCGGCGGACGGGTACCCCTGAAGCTTTCTTT. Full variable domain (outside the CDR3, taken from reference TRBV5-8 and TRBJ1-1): EAGVTQSPTHLIKTRGQQATLRCSPISGHTSVYWYQQALGLGLQFLLWYDEGEERNRGNFPPRFSGRQFPNYSSELNVNALELEDSALYLCASSRRTGTPEAFFGQGTRLTVV.

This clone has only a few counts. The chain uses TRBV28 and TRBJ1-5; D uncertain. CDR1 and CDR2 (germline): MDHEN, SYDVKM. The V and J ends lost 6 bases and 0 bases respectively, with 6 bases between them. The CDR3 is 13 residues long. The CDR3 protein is CASSPDSNQPQHF. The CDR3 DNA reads TGTGCCAGCAGCCCCGATAGCAATCAGCCCCAGCATTTT.